This TCR beta chain was identified in a study of blood T cell repertoires in COVID-19 (dated by TCRdb to the early 2020s). As for the study more broadly: The collaborator samples originated in the United States, Italy and Spain and spanned the acute and convalescent phases of COVID-19. The samples were drawn from the first 160 participants of the ongoing ImmuneRACE study and from 950 to 1,500 subjects provided by 6 global collaborators. The repertoires were made available in a free public database intended to serve as a resource for research on the immune response to SARS-CoV-2. Sample metadata almost always included a de-identified subject ID, COVID-19 status, age in years and sex. Subjects who had been exposed to COVID-19, were actively infected with it, or had recovered from it provided the deeply sampled blood TCRbeta repertoires that made up the dataset. The material from the prospective study consisted of cDNA or gDNA derived from T cells, B-cell-depleted T cells, or PBMCs. Where available, HLA class I and class II types were obtained from metadata supplied by the sample provider rather than from assay-based typing. Here is what the overall study found, with its caveats: How much clinical and demographic metadata was included differed by source and by participant, and the metadata was provided uncurated.

V sheds 5 bases and J sheds 5 bases, leaving 12 bases between their ends. The germline V gene encodes CDR1 SGHTA and CDR2 FQGNSA. Measured from the cysteine to the phenylalanine, the CDR3 is 13 residues long. The entry retains the CDR3 DNA only, 39 bases that are in frame from base 1. TCRbeta CDR3 regions were amplified from genomic DNA using the immunoSEQ Assay, a bias-controlled multiplex PCR. As for the original processing: Within the assay, amplification of reference gene primers was used to estimate how many nucleated cells each sample contained. To quantify the absolute abundance of each unique TCRbeta CDR3 rearrangement, sequence reads were collapsed and filtered. For each sample, productive Simpson clonality was calculated as the square root of Simpson's diversity index over productive rearrangements. Sourced from immuneACCESS, this table was stored by TCRdb with only in-frame sequences that have V and J called. A share of the clones is absent; for the studies checked, an unresolved V gene accounts for under half, and the remainder has no known explanation. That table is the source of V, J and clone size, and D and trimming were worked out from the DNA. The sample profile shows tens of thousands of clones; roughly 77% of them were found once. 9.2% of the sample rests with the top ten.

For this clone: Its antigen is still unknown. Base qualities were left out, and no much larger clone turns up one base away.

The collaborating institutions used their own protocols to collect whole blood in K2EDTA tubes. For TCRbeta analysis, collaborator samples were shipped as frozen whole blood, as isolated PBMCs, or as DNA extracted from either sample type. The sample consisted of peripheral blood. This sequence uses TRBV7-2 and TRBJ1-2, with an unclear D gene assignment. The source of this sequence is a human donor in a cohort sampled during active COVID-19. The CDR3 region: CASSPIDTYGYTF. Read as DNA, the sequence is TGTGCCAGCAGCCCCATAGACACGTATGGCTACACCTTC.